This T cell receptor (beta chain) emerged from a study of OX40 agonist ivuxolimab in advanced cancers. Background for the entire study: The costimulatory receptor OX40 (CD134) was targeted by ivuxolimab, a fully human IgG2 agonistic monoclonal antibody. Intravenous ivuxolimab was administered to patients every 2 weeks at six dose levels: 0.01, 0.1, 0.3, 1.5, 3 and 10 mg/kg. Among the approximately 50 dose-escalation patients, around 19 had hepatocellular carcinoma, roughly 15 melanoma, 9 renal cell carcinoma and 9 head and neck cancer. In the dose-escalation cohort, around four fifths of patients were male, and the mean age was roughly 60 years with a range of about 20 to 90. Prior anti-PD-1, anti-PD-L1 or anti-CTLA-4 therapy was permitted, and checkpoint inhibitors had been received by about 36% of dose-escalation patients. Partial responses occurred in three dose-escalation patients, of whom one had hepatocellular carcinoma and two had cutaneous melanoma. The point of sequencing TCRbeta in the periphery was to test whether ivuxolimab changed TCR sequence diversity and drove clonal T-cell expansion. The monotherapy dose-escalation portion (N of about 50 patients) of the phase I ivuxolimab trial is reported in the paper. The paper as a whole reports these results and caveats: The antigen specificity of the peripheral T cells that underwent clonal expansion was not determined. Low levels of normalized T-cell clonal expansion were also shown by some nonresponding patients. In partial responders in the 0.1-3.0 mg/kg groups, normalized peripheral clonal expansion was found to be among the lowest, especially among CD8+ T cells. After ivuxolimab, CD8+ T cells had more expanded clones than CD4+ T cells on average. At doses of 0.1 to 3.0 mg/kg, clonal expansion of both CD4+ and CD8+ T cells in blood was seen between baseline and week 6.

Genomic DNA was extracted from sorted cells for sequencing of the TCRbeta CDR3 region. TCRbeta CDR3 regions were sequenced using the immunoSEQ Assay. In TCRdb, the immuneACCESS table is reduced to in-frame sequences with V and J assigned. These tables do not hold every clone; where another copy was compared, an unresolved V gene accounts for under half, and the others remain unexplained. The sample table shows roughly 40,000 clones, and more than 70% are seen once. The ten biggest clones cover about 16% of the sample. The trial excluded patients who had a history of autoimmune disease or were on systemic immunosuppression. Peripheral blood for TCR sequencing was drawn from every dose cohort at baseline, at cycle 4 day 1 and at cycle 7 day 1. The samples were taken from a phase I, first-in-human, multicenter, open-label dose-escalation trial of ivuxolimab. The trial enrolled adults with locally advanced or metastatic head and neck squamous cell, hepatocellular, melanoma or renal cell carcinoma. CD4+ and CD8+ T cells were sorted separately from peripheral blood before TCR sequencing.

V gives up 2 bases and J gives up 4 bases, and the segment between their germline ends measures 17 bases. The CDR3 sequence holds 16 residues, the cysteine and phenylalanine included. Only the CDR3 region is kept as DNA, spanning 48 bases read in frame from base 1. According to the germline V gene (reference sequence), CDR1 reads LNHDA and CDR2 reads SQIVND. Of note for this clone: What antigen it recognizes has not been identified. Nothing much larger sits one base from this clone, and base qualities are not available.

The chain couples TRBV19 to TRBJ1-2, with TRBD1 tentatively as D gene (6 bases match). This clonotype originated in an adult with an advanced solid tumor such as melanoma, head and neck, liver or kidney cancer. Material: CD4+ or CD8+ T cells sorted from blood, obtained in a trial of the OX40 agonist ivuxolimab. The DNA reads TGTGCCAGTAGTATATGGGGGCAGGGAGTCTCCTATGGCTACACCTTC. Its coded protein is CASSIWGQGVSYGYTF.